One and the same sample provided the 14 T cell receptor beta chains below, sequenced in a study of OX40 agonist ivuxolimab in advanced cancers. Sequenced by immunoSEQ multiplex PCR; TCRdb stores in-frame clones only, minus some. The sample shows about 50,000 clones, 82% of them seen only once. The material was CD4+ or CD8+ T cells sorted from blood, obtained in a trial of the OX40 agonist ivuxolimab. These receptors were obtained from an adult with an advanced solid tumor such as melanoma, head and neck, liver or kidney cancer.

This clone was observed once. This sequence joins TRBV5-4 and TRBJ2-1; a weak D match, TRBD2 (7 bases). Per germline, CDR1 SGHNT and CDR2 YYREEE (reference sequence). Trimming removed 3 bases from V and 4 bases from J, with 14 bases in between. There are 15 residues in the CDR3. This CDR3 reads CASSSKGGAYNEQFF. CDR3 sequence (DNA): TGTGCCAGCAGCTCCAAGGGGGGGGCTTACAATGAGCAGTTCTTC.

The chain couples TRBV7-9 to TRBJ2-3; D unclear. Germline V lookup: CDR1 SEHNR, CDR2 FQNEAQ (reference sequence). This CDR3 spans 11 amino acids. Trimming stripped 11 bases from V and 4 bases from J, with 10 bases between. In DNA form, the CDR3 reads TGTGCCGTCTCGGACGCAGATACGCAGTATTTT. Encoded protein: CAVSDADTQYF. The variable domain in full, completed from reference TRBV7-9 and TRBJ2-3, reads DTGVSQNPRHKITKRGQNVTFRCDPISEHNRLYWYRQTLGQGPEFLTYFQNEAQLEKSRLLSDRFSAERPKGSFSTLEIQRTEQGDSAMYLCAVSDADTQYFGPGTRLTVL.

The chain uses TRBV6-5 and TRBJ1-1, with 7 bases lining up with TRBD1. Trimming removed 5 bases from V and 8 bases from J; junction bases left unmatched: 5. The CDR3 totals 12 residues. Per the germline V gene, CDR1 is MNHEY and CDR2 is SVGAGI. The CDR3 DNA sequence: TGTGCCAGCAGTAGCCCGGGACAGGAAGCTTTCTTT. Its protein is CASSSPGQEAFF.

CDR3 region: CASRSSGVETGELFF. The CDR3 bases are TGTGCCAGCAGATCTAGCGGGGTTGAAACCGGGGAGCTGTTTTTT. The J gene is TRBJ2-2, the V gene TRBV7-3, with 9 bases matching TRBD2. The ends lost 6 bases at V and 5 bases at J; junction bases unmatched: 7. Germline V CDR1 and CDR2: SGHTA, FQGTGA. This CDR3 spans 15 amino acids.

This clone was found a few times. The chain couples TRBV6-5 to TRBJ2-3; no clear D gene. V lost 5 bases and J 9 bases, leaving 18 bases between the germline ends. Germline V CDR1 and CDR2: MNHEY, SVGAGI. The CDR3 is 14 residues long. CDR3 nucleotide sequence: TGTGCCAGCAGTGAATCACGACCGTCAGGCACGCAGTATTTT. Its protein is CASSESRPSGTQYF.

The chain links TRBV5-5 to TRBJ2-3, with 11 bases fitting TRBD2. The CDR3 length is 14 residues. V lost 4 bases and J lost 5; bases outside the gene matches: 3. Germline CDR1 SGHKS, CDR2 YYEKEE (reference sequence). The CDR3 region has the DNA TGTGCCAGCAGCCTAGCGGGGGGTGTAGATACGCAGTATTTT. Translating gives CASSLAGGVDTQYF.

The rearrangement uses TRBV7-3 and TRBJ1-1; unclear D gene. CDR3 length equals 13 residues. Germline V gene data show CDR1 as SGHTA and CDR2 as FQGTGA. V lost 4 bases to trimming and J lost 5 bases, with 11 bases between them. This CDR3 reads CASSSLSGTEAFF. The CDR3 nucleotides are TGTGCCAGCAGCTCCCTTAGTGGGACTGAAGCTTTCTTT.

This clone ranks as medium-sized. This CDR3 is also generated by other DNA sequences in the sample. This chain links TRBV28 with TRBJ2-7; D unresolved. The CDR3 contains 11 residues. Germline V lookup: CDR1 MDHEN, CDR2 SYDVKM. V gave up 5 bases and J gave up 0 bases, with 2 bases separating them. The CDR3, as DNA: TGTGCCAGCAGTCGCTCCTACGAGCAGTACTTC. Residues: CASSRSYEQYF.

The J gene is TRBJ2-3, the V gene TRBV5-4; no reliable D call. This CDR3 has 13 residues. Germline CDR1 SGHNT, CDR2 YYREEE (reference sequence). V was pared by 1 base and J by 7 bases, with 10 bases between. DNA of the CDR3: TGTGCCAGCAGCTTGAGGGAACGGCATACGCAGTATTTT. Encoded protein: CASSLRERHTQYF.

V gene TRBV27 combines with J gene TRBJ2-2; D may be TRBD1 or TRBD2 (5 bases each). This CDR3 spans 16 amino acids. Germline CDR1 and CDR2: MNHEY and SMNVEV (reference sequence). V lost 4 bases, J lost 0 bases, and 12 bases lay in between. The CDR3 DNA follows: TGTGCCAGCAGTTACGATAGGGGACCGAACACCGGGGAGCTGTTTTTT. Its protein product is CASSYDRGPNTGELFF.

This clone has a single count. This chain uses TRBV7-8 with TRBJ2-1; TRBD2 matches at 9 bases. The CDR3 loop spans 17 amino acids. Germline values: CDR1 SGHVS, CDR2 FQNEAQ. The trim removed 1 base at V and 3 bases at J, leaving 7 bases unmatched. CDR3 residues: CASSLDSSAGGYNEQFF. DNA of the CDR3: TGTGCCAGCAGCTTAGATTCTTCAGCGGGGGGCTACAATGAGCAGTTCTTC. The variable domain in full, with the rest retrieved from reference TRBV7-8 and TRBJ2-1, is GAGVSQSPRYKVAKRGQDVALRCDPISGHVSLFWYQQALGQGPEFLTYFQNEAQLDKSGLPSDRFFAERPEGSVSTLKIQRTQQEDSAVYLCASSLDSSAGGYNEQFFGPGTRLTVL.

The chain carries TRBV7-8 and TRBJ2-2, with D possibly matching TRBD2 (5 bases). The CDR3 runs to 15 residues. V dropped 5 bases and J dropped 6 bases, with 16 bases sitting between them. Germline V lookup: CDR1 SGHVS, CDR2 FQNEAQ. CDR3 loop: CASSHRRGYPGELFF. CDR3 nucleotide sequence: TGTGCCAGCAGCCACCGTCGAGGGTATCCCGGGGAGCTGTTTTTT.

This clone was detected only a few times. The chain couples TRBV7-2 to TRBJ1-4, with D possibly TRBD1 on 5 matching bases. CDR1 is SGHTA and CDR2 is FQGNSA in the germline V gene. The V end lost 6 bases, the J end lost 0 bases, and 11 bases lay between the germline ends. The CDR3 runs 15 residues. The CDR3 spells CASRRTGATNEKLFF. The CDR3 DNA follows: TGTGCCAGCAGGCGAACAGGAGCAACTAATGAAAAACTGTTTTTT.

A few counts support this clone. CDR3 coding DNA: TGCAGCGCATGGGACAGGGTTCAAGAGCAGTACTTC. This codes for CSAWDRVQEQYF. The chain carries TRBV29-1 and TRBJ2-7; 9 bases are shared with TRBD1. V was clipped by 7 bases and J by 7 bases; unmatched bases: 8. The length of the CDR3 is 12 residues. Germline V gene data show CDR1 as SQVTM and CDR2 as ANQGSEA.